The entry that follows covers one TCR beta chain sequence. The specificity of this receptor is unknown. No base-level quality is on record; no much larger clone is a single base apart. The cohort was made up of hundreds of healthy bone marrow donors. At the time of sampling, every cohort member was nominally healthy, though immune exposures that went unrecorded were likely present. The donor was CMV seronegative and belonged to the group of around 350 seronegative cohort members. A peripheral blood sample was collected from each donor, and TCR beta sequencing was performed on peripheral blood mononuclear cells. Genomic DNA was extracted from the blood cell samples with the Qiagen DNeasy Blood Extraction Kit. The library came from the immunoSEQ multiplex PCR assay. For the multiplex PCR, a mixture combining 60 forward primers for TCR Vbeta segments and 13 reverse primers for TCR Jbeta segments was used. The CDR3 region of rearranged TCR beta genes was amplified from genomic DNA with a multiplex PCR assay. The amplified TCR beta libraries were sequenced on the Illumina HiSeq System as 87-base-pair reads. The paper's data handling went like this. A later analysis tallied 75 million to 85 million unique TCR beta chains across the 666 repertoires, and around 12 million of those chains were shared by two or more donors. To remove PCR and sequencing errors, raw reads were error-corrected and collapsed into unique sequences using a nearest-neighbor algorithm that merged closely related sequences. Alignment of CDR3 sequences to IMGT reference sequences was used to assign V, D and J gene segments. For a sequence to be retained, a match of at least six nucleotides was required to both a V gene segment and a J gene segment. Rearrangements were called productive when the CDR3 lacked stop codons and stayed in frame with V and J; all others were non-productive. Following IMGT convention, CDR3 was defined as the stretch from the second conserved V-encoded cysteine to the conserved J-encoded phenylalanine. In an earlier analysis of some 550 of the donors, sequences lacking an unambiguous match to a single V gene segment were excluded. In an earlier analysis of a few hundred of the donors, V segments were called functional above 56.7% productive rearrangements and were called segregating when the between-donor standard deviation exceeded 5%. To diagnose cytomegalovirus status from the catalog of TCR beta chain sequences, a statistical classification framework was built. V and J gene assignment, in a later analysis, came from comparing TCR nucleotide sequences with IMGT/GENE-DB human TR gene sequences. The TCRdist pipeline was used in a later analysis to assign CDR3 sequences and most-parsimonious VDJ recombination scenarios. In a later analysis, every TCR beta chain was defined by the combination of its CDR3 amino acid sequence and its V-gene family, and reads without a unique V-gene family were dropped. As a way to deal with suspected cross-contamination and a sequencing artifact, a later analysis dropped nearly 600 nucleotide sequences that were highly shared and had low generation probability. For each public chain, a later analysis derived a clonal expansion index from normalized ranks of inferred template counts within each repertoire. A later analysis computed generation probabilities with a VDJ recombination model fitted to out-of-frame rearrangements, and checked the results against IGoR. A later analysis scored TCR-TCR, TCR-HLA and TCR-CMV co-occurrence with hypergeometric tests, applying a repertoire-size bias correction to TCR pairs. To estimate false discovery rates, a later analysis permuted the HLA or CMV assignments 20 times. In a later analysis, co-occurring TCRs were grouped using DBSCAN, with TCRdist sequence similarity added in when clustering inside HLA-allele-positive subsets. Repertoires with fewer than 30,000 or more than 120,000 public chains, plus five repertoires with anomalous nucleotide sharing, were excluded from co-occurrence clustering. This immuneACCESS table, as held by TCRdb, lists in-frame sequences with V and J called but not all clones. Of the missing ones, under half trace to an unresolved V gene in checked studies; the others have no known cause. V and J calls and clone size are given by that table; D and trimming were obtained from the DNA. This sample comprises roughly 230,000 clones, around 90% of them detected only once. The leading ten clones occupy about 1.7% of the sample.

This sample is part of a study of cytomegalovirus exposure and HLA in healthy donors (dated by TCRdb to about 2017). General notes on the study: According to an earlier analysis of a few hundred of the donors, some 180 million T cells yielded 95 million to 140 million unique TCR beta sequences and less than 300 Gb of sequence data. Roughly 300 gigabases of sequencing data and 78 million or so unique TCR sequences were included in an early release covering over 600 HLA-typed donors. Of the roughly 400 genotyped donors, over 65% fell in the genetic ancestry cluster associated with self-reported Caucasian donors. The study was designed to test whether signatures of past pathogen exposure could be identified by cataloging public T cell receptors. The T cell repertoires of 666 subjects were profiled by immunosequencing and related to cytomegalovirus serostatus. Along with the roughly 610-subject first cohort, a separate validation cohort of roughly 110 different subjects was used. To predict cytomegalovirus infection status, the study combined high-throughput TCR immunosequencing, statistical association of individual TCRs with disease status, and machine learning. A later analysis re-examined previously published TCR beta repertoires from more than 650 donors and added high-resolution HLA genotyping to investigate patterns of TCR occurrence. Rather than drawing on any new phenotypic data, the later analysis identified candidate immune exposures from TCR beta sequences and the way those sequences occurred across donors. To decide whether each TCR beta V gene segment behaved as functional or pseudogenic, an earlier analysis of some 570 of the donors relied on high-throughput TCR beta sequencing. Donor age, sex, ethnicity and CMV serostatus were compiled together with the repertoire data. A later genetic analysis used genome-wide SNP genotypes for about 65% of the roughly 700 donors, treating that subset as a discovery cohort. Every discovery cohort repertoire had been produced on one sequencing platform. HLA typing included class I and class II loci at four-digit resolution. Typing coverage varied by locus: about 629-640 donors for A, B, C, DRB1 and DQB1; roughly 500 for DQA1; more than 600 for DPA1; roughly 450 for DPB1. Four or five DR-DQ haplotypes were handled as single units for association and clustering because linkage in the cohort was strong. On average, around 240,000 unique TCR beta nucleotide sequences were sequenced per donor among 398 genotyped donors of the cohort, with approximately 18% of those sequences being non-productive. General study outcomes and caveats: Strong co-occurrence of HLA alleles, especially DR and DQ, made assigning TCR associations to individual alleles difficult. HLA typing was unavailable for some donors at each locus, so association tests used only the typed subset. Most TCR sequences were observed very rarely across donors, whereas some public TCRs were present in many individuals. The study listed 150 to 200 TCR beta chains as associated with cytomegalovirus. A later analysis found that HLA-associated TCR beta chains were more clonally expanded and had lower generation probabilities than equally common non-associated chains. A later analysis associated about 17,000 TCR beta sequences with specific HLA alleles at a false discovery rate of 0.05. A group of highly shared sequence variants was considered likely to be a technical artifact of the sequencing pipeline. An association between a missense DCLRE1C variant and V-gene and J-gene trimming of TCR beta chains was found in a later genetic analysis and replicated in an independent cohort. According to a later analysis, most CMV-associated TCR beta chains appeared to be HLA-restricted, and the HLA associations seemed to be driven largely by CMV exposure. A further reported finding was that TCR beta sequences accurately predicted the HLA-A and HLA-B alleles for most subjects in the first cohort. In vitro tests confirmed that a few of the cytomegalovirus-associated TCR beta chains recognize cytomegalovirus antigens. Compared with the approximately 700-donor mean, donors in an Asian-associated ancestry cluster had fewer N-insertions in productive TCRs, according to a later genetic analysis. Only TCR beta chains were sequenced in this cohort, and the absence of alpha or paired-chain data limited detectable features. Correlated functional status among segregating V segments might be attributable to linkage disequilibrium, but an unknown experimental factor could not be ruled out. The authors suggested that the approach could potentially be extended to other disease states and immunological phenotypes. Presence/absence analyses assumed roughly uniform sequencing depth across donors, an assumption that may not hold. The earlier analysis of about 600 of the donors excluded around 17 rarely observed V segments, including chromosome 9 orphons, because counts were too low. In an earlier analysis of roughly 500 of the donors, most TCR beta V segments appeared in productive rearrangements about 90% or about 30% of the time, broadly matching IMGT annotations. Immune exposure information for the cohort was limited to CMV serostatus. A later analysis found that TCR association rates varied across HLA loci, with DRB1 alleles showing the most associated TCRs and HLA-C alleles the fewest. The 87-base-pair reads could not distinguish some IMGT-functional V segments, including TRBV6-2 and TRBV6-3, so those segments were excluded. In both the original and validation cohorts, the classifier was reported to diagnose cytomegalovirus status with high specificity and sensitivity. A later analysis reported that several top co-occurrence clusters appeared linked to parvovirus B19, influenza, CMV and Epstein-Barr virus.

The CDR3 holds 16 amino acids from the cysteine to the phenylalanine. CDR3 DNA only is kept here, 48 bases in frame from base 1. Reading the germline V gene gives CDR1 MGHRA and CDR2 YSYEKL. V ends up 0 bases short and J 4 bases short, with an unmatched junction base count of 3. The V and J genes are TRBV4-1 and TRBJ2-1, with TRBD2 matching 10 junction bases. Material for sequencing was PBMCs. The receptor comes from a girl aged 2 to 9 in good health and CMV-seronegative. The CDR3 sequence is CASSQEASGSYNEQFF. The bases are TGCGCCAGCAGCCAAGAGGCTAGCGGGAGTTACAATGAGCAGTTCTTC.